This T cell receptor (beta chain) was documented in a study of a mutant IDH1 vaccine in newly diagnosed glioma. Only in-frame clones appear in the TCRdb table, and some are missing; sequencing was by immunoSEQ multiplex PCR. The sample records roughly 72,000 clones, about 91% being singletons. Concerning this clone: Its antigen remains unknown.

Sample time point: week 5, during vaccination. Topical imiquimod was applied with each vaccine dose, which held 300 ug of mutant IDH1 20-mer peptide. Looked up from germline, CDR1 is MGHRA and CDR2 is YSYEKL. The CDR3 consists of 12 residues. V was shortened by 0 bases and J by 11 bases, with 10 bases between the two germline ends. This TCR was recovered from a woman in her forties or fifties with glioma. The chain recombines TRBV4-1 with TRBJ2-5; D gene uncertain. This specimen consisted of PBMCs, obtained from a glioma patient whose treatment included an IDH1 peptide vaccine. The CDR3 DNA reads TGCGCCAGCAGCCAAGATGGGCGAGAGCAGTACTTC. Residues: CASSQDGREQYF.